Sequencing of this T cell receptor (beta chain) was carried out in a study of T cell responses to AZD1222 COVID-19 vaccine. As for this clone: The antigen remains unidentified.

Findings and limits, study-wide: At 160-218 and 743-854, vaccine-associated CD4 TCRs were dominant, and they spanned spike. Reportedly, nearly half the spike-specific TCRs target unmutated variant regions.

Sequencing used immunoSEQ multiplex PCR; TCRdb keeps in-frame clones, though not all of them. Of about 130,000 clones in the sample, approximately 93% were seen once. The germline CDR1 and CDR2 sequences are GTSNPN and SVGIG (reference sequence). The V gene lost 2 bases and the J gene lost 4 bases, with 14 bases spanning the gap. There are 15 residues in the CDR3. The sequence was collected from an adult in good health. The chain couples TRBV30 to TRBJ1-4; perhaps TRBD1 as D (6 bases). The sequencing here drew on peripheral blood, taken on day 0 of AZD1222 vaccination. The CDR3 DNA sequence: TGTGCCTGGAGTCTTACAGGGCTTTTTAATGAAAAACTGTTTTTT. Translating it yields CAWSLTGLFNEKLFF.